The 14 T cell receptor beta chains below all came from one sample that was sequenced in a study of graft-versus-host responses after intestinal transplantation. Repertoires were generated with immunoSEQ multiplex PCR, while TCRdb's copy carries only in-frame clones and drops some. The data contain about 11,000 clones, about a third of them seen just once; the ten biggest clones take up under 2%. This material consisted of alloreactive CD4+ T cells from a mixed lymphocyte reaction culture, taken before transplantation. Subset here: CFSE-low proliferating T cells sorted from roughly 6-day pre-transplant mixed lymphocyte reaction (GvH or HvG direction). These receptors all stem from a human patient who was an organ donor for intestinal transplantation.

The V gene is TRBV4-1, the J gene TRBJ1-2; 9 positions match TRBD1. This CDR3 has 14 amino acids. Per the germline V gene, CDR1 is MGHRA and CDR2 is YSYEKL. V lost 4 bases to trimming and J lost 3 bases; unmatched junction nucleotides: 3. The CDR3 sequence is CASSLWTGDYGYTF. For the CDR3, the DNA is TGCGCCAGCAGCCTATGGACAGGGGACTATGGCTACACCTTC.

This clone was observed a few times. The V gene is TRBV7-9, the J gene TRBJ2-4, with a possible D match to TRBD1 (5 bases). Trimming stripped 1 base from V and 4 bases from J, with 11 bases between. Germline V lookup: CDR1 SEHNR, CDR2 FQNEAQ (reference sequence). The CDR3 sequence is 15 residues long. CDR3 DNA: TGTGCCAGCAGCTTAGGGGCAGGGATGAAAAACATTCAGTACTTC. Encoded protein: CASSLGAGMKNIQYF. The full variable domain, completed using reference TRBV7-9 and TRBJ2-4, is DTGVSQNPRHKITKRGQNVTFRCDPISEHNRLYWYRQTLGQGPEFLTYFQNEAQLEKSRLLSDRFSAERPKGSFSTLEIQRTEQGDSAMYLCASSLGAGMKNIQYFGAGTRLSVL.

This chain links TRBV14 with TRBJ2-3; 7 nucleotides line up with TRBD2. The CDR3 totals 14 residues. The germline CDR1 and CDR2 sequences are SGHDN and FVKESK. The junction had 2 bases not matched to a gene; V was cut back by 1 base and J by 4 bases. CDR3 protein: CASSQVGGADTQYF. CDR3 nucleotide sequence: TGTGCCAGCAGCCAAGTGGGGGGGGCAGATACGCAGTATTTT.

The sample holds a few counts of this clone. V and J are TRBV5-1 and TRBJ1-2, with 10 bases lining up with TRBD1. The CDR3 runs to 14 residues. The germline CDR1 and CDR2 sequences are SGHRS and YFSETQ. V dropped 4 bases and J dropped 5; count of bases not matched to a gene: 5. In nucleotides, the CDR3 is TGCGCCAGCAGCCGGGACAGGGGAGGTTATGGCTACACCTTC. Translated, it gives CASSRDRGGYGYTF.

This clone has a handful of counts. V gene TRBV7-9 combines with J gene TRBJ1-1, with TRBD1 matching over 7 bases. The CDR3 consists of 16 residues. Trimming cost V 0 bases and J 7 bases; bases outside gene matches: 11. The germline V gene encodes CDR1 SEHNR and CDR2 FQNEAQ (reference sequence). CDR3 region: CASSLAQTGARGEAFF. The CDR3 region has the DNA TGTGCCAGCAGCTTAGCGCAAACAGGGGCACGGGGTGAAGCTTTCTTT. Variable domain in full (rest from reference TRBV7-9 and TRBJ1-1): DTGVSQNPRHKITKRGQNVTFRCDPISEHNRLYWYRQTLGQGPEFLTYFQNEAQLEKSRLLSDRFSAERPKGSFSTLEIQRTEQGDSAMYLCASSLAQTGARGEAFFGQGTRLTVV.

This chain connects TRBV7-2 to TRBJ2-3; 13 bases fit TRBD2. Germline V gene lookup returns CDR1 SGHTA and CDR2 FQGNSA. The CDR3 runs 15 residues. V shed 5 bases and J 7 bases; nucleotides not matched to a gene: 6. Written as DNA, the CDR3 is TGTGCCAGCAGCCGAAAGACTAGCGGGGGGTATACGCAGTATTTT. Residues: CASSRKTSGGYTQYF.

The V gene is TRBV5-7, the J gene TRBJ1-5; D is unclear. TRBV5-7 is known as an ORF, though its function is uncertain. The CDR3 length is 12 residues. V lost 0 bases and J lost 5, with 3 bases in between. CDR3 coding DNA: TGTGCCAGCAGCTTGGCCGATCAGCCCCAGCATTTT. Amino acid sequence: CASSLADQPQHF.

The chain combines TRBV18 with TRBJ2-5; tentative D call: TRBD2 (5 bases). The germline gives CDR1 KGHSH, CDR2 LQKENI. The length of the CDR3 is 13 residues. V was pared by 3 bases and J by 5 bases, with 10 bases between. This CDR3 is CASSPTRAETQYF. The CDR3, as DNA: TGTGCCAGCTCACCTACTAGGGCCGAGACCCAGTACTTC.

This clone has only a few counts. The rearrangement joins TRBV4-2 to TRBJ2-7; the D gene is possibly TRBD2 (5 bases). V lost 5 bases, J lost 3 bases, and 17 bases lay in between. The CDR3 is 15 residues long. CDR1 is LGHNA, CDR2 YNFKEQ, per germline. CDR3 protein: CASSLGVPGHYEQYF. CDR3 coding DNA: TGTGCCAGCAGCTTGGGAGTACCGGGCCACTACGAGCAGTACTTC.

The chain joins TRBV27 to TRBJ2-7, with TRBD1 as a possible D gene (6 bases). Germline assignment: CDR1 MNHEY and CDR2 SMNVEV (reference sequence). This CDR3 is 14 amino acids long. Trimming removed 5 bases at V and 5 bases at J, with 16 bases between. CDR3 in amino acids: CASSNRALVNEQYF. In DNA form, the CDR3 reads TGTGCCAGCAGTAACAGGGCTCTAGTTAACGAGCAGTACTTC.

The V and J genes are TRBV7-9 and TRBJ1-2; maybe TRBD1 (5 bases). The CDR3 spans 13 residues. Germline V gene data show CDR1 as SEHNR and CDR2 as FQNEAQ (reference sequence). V dropped 1 base and J dropped 4 bases, with 7 bases sitting between them. CDR3 nucleotides: TGTGCCAGCAGCTTAGGACAGACCTATGGCTACACCTTC. Protein sequence: CASSLGQTYGYTF.

The J gene is TRBJ2-3, the V gene TRBV5-4; 10 positions match TRBD1. Germline values: CDR1 SGHNT, CDR2 YYREEE (reference sequence). V gave up 5 bases and J gave up 2 bases; unmatched junction bases: 5. This CDR3 has 15 residues. This CDR3 reads CASRADRGPTDTQYF. The CDR3 DNA reads TGTGCCAGCAGAGCAGACAGGGGGCCCACAGATACGCAGTATTTT. Full variable domain (remainder filled in from reference TRBV5-4 and TRBJ2-3): ETGVTQSPTHLIKTRGQQVTLRCSSQSGHNTVSWYQQALGQGPQFIFQYYREEENGRGNFPPRFSGLQFPNYSSELNVNALELDDSALYLCASRADRGPTDTQYFGPGTRLTVL.

The V call is TRBV5-1, the J call TRBJ2-3; tentatively, D is TRBD1 (6 bases). The CDR3 extends over 14 amino acids. Germline CDR1 reads SGHRS; CDR2 reads YFSETQ. The V end lost 0 bases, the J end lost 1 base, and 6 bases lay between the germline ends. CDR3 amino acids: CASSLDRGTDTQYF. The CDR3 DNA reads TGCGCCAGCAGCTTGGACAGGGGCACAGATACGCAGTATTTT. Full variable domain (rest looked up from reference TRBV5-1 and TRBJ2-3): KAGVTQTPRYLIKTRGQQVTLSCSPISGHRSVSWYQQTPGQGLQFLFEYFSETQRNKGNFPGRFSGRQFSNSRSEMNVSTLELGDSALYLCASSLDRGTDTQYFGPGTRLTVL.

CDR3 amino acids: CASSEYGTARFGYTF. The CDR3, as DNA: TGTGCCAGCAGTGAATATGGGACAGCTCGGTTTGGCTACACCTTC. This chain joins TRBV25-1 and TRBJ1-2, with 7 bases aligning to TRBD1. V shed 0 bases, J shed 7 bases, and the junction held 8 bases outside the gene matches. The CDR3 loop spans 15 amino acids. CDR1 is MGHDK, CDR2 SYGVNS, per germline.